A single sample is the source of the 8 T cell receptor beta chains below, sequenced in a study of immune evolution from preneoplasia to lung adenocarcinoma. Using immunoSEQ multiplex PCR, the repertoire was profiled, and TCRdb retains in-frame clones only, with some absent. The repertoire consists of several thousand clones, with approximately 84% occurring once and the leading ten covering 8.8%. The specimen was FFPE adjacent normal lung tissue. The receptors were gathered from a person aged 70 to 80 with lung adenocarcinoma.

The chain has TRBV15 and TRBJ1-5; possible D gene TRBD1, 5 bases. This CDR3 region has 15 residues. The ends were cut back, 0 bases at V and 7 bases at J, with 13 bases in the middle. CDR1 is LNHNV and CDR2 is YYDKDF in the germline V gene (reference sequence). DNA for the CDR3: TGTGCCACCAGCAGAGATGGAGGGGAAGGGCAGCCCCAGCATTTT. The encoded protein is CATSRDGGEGQPQHF.

The DNA of the CDR3 is TGTGCCAGCAGCGTAGCACTAGCGATTCCAGATACGCAGTATTTT. Translating it yields CASSVALAIPDTQYF. The gene calls are TRBV9 and TRBJ2-3; TRBD2 matches 7 bases. This CDR3 comprises 15 residues. CDR1 and CDR2 from the germline V gene are SGDLS and YYNGEE. Germline trimming cut 0 bases from V and 4 bases from J; bases unmatched to any gene: 5.

This chain uses TRBV27 with TRBJ1-1; TRBD1 matches at 8 bases. The germline V gene encodes CDR1 MNHEY and CDR2 SMNVEV (reference sequence). This CDR3 has 11 amino acids. J gave up 3 bases and V 11 bases, and 2 bases lay outside the gene matches. CDR3 region: CAGQGDTEAFF. CDR3 nucleotide sequence: TGTGCCGGACAGGGTGACACTGAAGCTTTCTTT.

The chain has TRBV18 and TRBJ2-5, with 7 bases identical to TRBD1. Germline assignment: CDR1 KGHSH and CDR2 LQKENI. The CDR3 length is 14 residues. Trimming cost V 3 bases and J 2 bases; bases outside gene matches: 3. CDR3 sequence: CASSPWTGQETQYF. The CDR3 coding sequence is TGTGCCAGCTCACCCTGGACAGGTCAAGAGACCCAGTACTTC.

The genes are TRBV6-5 and TRBJ2-2; 10 nucleotides match TRBD1. Germline V gene data show CDR1 as MNHEY and CDR2 as SVGAGI. This CDR3 region has 15 residues. V dropped 1 base and J dropped 9; count of bases not matched to a gene: 5. The CDR3 DNA reads as TGTGCCAGCAGTTACTGGACAGGGGGTTCCCGGGAGCTGTTTTTT. Its translation: CASSYWTGGSRELFF.

The chain uses TRBV29-1 and TRBJ2-2; D gene unclear. Germline V gives CDR1 SQVTM, CDR2 ANQGSEA. There are 11 residues in the CDR3. The V end lost 4 bases, the J end lost 2 bases, and 2 bases lay between the germline ends. The CDR3 sequence: CSVANTGELFF. In DNA, the CDR3 is TGCAGCGTTGCAAACACCGGGGAGCTGTTTTTT.

This chain uses TRBV11-2 with TRBJ2-4; 11 bases align to TRBD2. The CDR3 is 16 amino acids. V lost 5 bases to trimming and J lost 5 bases; unmatched junction nucleotides: 8. Germline V lookup: CDR1 SGHAT, CDR2 FQNNGV. The CDR3 spells CASSRIAGGQENIQYF. The CDR3 region has the DNA TGTGCCAGCAGCCGGATAGCGGGAGGGCAGGAAAACATTCAGTACTTC.

The CDR3 here is CASSRDRGESEAFF. The CDR3 DNA follows: TGTGCCAGCAGTAGGGACAGGGGTGAGTCTGAAGCTTTCTTT. The rearrangement uses TRBV6-5 and TRBJ1-1; the match to TRBD1 covers 10 bases. The V gene end was trimmed by 5 bases and the J gene end by 6 bases; junction bases not matched to a gene: 6. The CDR3 contains 14 residues. CDR1 and CDR2 from the germline V gene are MNHEY and SVGAGI.